The sequence of this T cell receptor beta chain was determined in a study of blood T cell repertoires in COVID-19. Study overall: The analysed material was cDNA or gDNA that came from T cells, B-cell-depleted T cells, or PBMCs.

How the authors handled the data: For nucleated cells, counts were estimated from reference gene primer amplification. The protocol was immunoSEQ multiplex PCR, while the TCRdb copy is restricted to in-frame clones and leaves out a portion. V, J and clone size were drawn from that table, and D and trimming were deduced from the DNA. In the table there are about 120,000 clones, 79% of which are singletons. The V gene's germline CDR1 is MNHEY and CDR2 SVGAGI. The ends lost 7 bases at V and 4 bases at J; junction bases unmatched: 7. This CDR3 has 15 residues. The J gene is TRBJ1-1, the V gene TRBV6-5; TRBD1 aligns across 12 bases. The sequence was obtained from a man in his forties with active or convalescent COVID-19. The sample taken for sequencing was peripheral blood. DNA for the CDR3: TGTGCCAGCATAACGGGGGGACAGGGGGCCACTGAAGCTTTCTTT. It specifies CASITGGQGATEAFF.